Listed below are T cell receptor beta chains from one sample, sequenced in a study of shared clonotypes between healthy human individuals. Profiling relied on immunoSEQ multiplex PCR, and the TCRdb table lists in-frame clones only, not all of them. The data contain about 700,000 clones, around 74% of them singletons. Material: memory CD4+ T cells sorted from blood. The receptors shown here come from a young woman in good health. Both conserved end residues are part of each CDR3. Fields, in order: J gene, D gene, clone size, V gene, CDR3 DNA, CDR3 protein. A D gene is named only where the DNA matches it firmly. Clone sizes are given selectively: once, few, many, or a class where the clone is expanded.

j_gene: TRBJ2-3
d_gene: TRBD2
abundance: -
v_gene: TRBV5-1
CDR3nt: TGCGCCAGCAGCTCCCTAGCGGGAGGGAGTACAGATACGCAGTATTTT
CDR3aa: CASSSLAGGSTDTQYF

j_gene: TRBJ2-3
d_gene: TRBD2
abundance: once
v_gene: TRBV4-2
CDR3nt: TGTGCCAGCACTAAAGCGGGAGGGTCCACAGATACGCAGTATTTT
CDR3aa: CASTKAGGSTDTQYF

j_gene: TRBJ1-1
d_gene: TRBD1
abundance: -
v_gene: TRBV7-9
CDR3nt: TGTGCCAGCAGCCCAGGGACAGAGGGCGAAGCTTTCTTT
CDR3aa: CASSPGTEGEAFF

j_gene: TRBJ2-5
d_gene: TRBD2
abundance: -
v_gene: TRBV6-5
CDR3nt: TGTGCCAGCAGTTCCGGGACTAGCGGGCAAGAGACCCAGTACTTC
CDR3aa: CASSSGTSGQETQYF

j_gene: TRBJ2-6
d_gene: -
abundance: -
v_gene: TRBV9
CDR3nt: TGTGCCAGCAGCGTAGGAGGACCCGGGGCCAACGTCCTGACTTTC
CDR3aa: CASSVGGPGANVLTF

j_gene: TRBJ2-3
d_gene: -
abundance: -
v_gene: TRBV11-2
CDR3nt: TGTGCCAGCAGCTTAGCGATAGGTAGCACAGATACGCAGTATTTT
CDR3aa: CASSLAIGSTDTQYF

j_gene: TRBJ1-5
d_gene: -
abundance: -
v_gene: TRBV10-1
CDR3nt: TGCGCCAGCAGTGAGTCGGGGGCTCAGCCCCAGCATTTT
CDR3aa: CASSESGAQPQHF

j_gene: TRBJ1-5
d_gene: -
abundance: -
v_gene: TRBV14
CDR3nt: TGTGCCAGCAGCCAAGTGGGCACGGGGCCCCAGCATTTT
CDR3aa: CASSQVGTGPQHF

j_gene: TRBJ1-2
d_gene: TRBD1
abundance: -
v_gene: TRBV7-2
CDR3nt: TGTGCCAGCAGCTTAGAGGACAGGGGGGGCTATGGCTACACCTTC
CDR3aa: CASSLEDRGGYGYTF

j_gene: TRBJ2-1
d_gene: -
abundance: -
v_gene: TRBV28
CDR3nt: TGTGCCAGCCGAAACGGGCCCCGGTTAGGGCAGTTCTTC
CDR3aa: CASRNGPRLGQFF

j_gene: TRBJ2-3
d_gene: -
abundance: once
v_gene: TRBV28
CDR3nt: TGTGCCAGCTACGGCGGCCGAAGACCAGATACGCAGTATTTT
CDR3aa: CASYGGRRPDTQYF

j_gene: TRBJ2-7
d_gene: -
abundance: once
v_gene: TRBV11-2
CDR3nt: TGTGCCAGCAGCTTTCGGGAGCAGATCGTATACGAGCAGTACTTC
CDR3aa: CASSFREQIVYEQYF

j_gene: TRBJ2-3
d_gene: -
abundance: -
v_gene: TRBV18
CDR3nt: TGTGCCAGCTCGCCCAGAGCGGCCTCTAGCACAGATACGCAGTATTTT
CDR3aa: CASSPRAASSTDTQYF

j_gene: TRBJ2-1
d_gene: -
abundance: -
v_gene: TRBV5-6
CDR3nt: TGTGCCAGCAGCTTTGGAGTATCAGACAATGAGCAGTTCTTC
CDR3aa: CASSFGVSDNEQFF

j_gene: TRBJ2-1
d_gene: TRBD2
abundance: -
v_gene: TRBV14
CDR3nt: TGTGCCAGCAGCCAAGTAGCGGGAGGGCCTTTAACTGAGCAGTTCTTC
CDR3aa: CASSQVAGGPLTEQFF

j_gene: TRBJ1-2
d_gene: -
abundance: few
v_gene: TRBV28
CDR3nt: TGTGCCAGCCATTCGTCGTGGGGCTACACCTTC
CDR3aa: CASHSSWGYTF

j_gene: TRBJ2-7
d_gene: TRBD2
abundance: -
v_gene: TRBV5-1
CDR3nt: TGCGCCAGCAGCTCCTCATGGACTAGCGCATACGAGCAGTACTTC
CDR3aa: CASSSSWTSAYEQYF

j_gene: TRBJ2-7
d_gene: -
abundance: -
v_gene: TRBV29-1
CDR3nt: TGCAGCGGTGCAACCGGGACTGCACCCTACGAGCAGTACTTC
CDR3aa: CSGATGTAPYEQYF

j_gene: TRBJ2-6
d_gene: TRBD2
abundance: -
v_gene: TRBV18
CDR3nt: TGTGCCAGCTCACCATTCCGGGAGGGCCATACCTCTGGGGCCAACGTCCTGACTTTC
CDR3aa: CASSPFREGHTSGANVLTF

j_gene: TRBJ1-5
d_gene: TRBD1
abundance: -
v_gene: TRBV4-1
CDR3nt: TGCGCCAGCAGCCAGACCCTGACAGGGGAGGTCCACAATCAGCCCCAGCATTTT
CDR3aa: CASSQTLTGEVHNQPQHF

j_gene: TRBJ2-1
d_gene: -
abundance: -
v_gene: TRBV25-1
CDR3nt: TGTGCCAGCAGTGAACTGGGGCAAACCTACAATGAGCAGTTCTTC
CDR3aa: CASSELGQTYNEQFF

j_gene: TRBJ1-1
d_gene: -
abundance: -
v_gene: TRBV19
CDR3nt: TGTGCCAGTAGTATCGAACCTTTCGTGACTGAAGCTTTCTTT
CDR3aa: CASSIEPFVTEAFF

j_gene: TRBJ2-4
d_gene: TRBD2
abundance: -
v_gene: TRBV25-1
CDR3nt: TGTGCCAGCAGTGGCGGGACTAGCGGGAGTGGTAGCAAAAACATTCAGTACTTC
CDR3aa: CASSGGTSGSGSKNIQYF

j_gene: TRBJ2-3
d_gene: TRBD2
abundance: few
v_gene: TRBV5-1
CDR3nt: TGCGCCAGCAGCTTGTCACTAGCGGCGACAGATACGCAGTATTTT
CDR3aa: CASSLSLAATDTQYF

j_gene: TRBJ2-3
d_gene: -
abundance: once
v_gene: TRBV19
CDR3nt: TGTGCCAGTAAGGGTCTCGTCCCAGGCACAGATACGCAGTATTTT
CDR3aa: CASKGLVPGTDTQYF

j_gene: TRBJ2-7
d_gene: -
abundance: few
v_gene: TRBV9
CDR3nt: TGTGCCAGCAGCCCGCGGGCCATCTCCTACGAGCAGTACTTC
CDR3aa: CASSPRAISYEQYF

j_gene: TRBJ2-2
d_gene: -
abundance: many
v_gene: TRBV18
CDR3nt: TGTGCCAGCTCACCACAATCCCAGGGCTACACCGGGGAGCTGTTTTTT
CDR3aa: CASSPQSQGYTGELFF

j_gene: TRBJ1-5
d_gene: -
abundance: few
v_gene: TRBV6-1
CDR3nt: TGTGCCAGCAGCGCCGACTTTAAGCCCCAGCATTTT
CDR3aa: CASSADFKPQHF

j_gene: TRBJ2-7
d_gene: TRBD2
abundance: -
v_gene: TRBV18
CDR3nt: TGTGCCAGCTCACCACCCGGGGGGGTAGCGGGAGCCGAGCAGTACTTC
CDR3aa: CASSPPGGVAGAEQYF

j_gene: TRBJ1-2
d_gene: -
abundance: many
v_gene: TRBV5-6
CDR3nt: TGTGCCAGCAGCTCCCGGACAGAGTCCTATGGCTACACCTTC
CDR3aa: CASSSRTESYGYTF

j_gene: TRBJ2-1
d_gene: TRBD2
abundance: few
v_gene: TRBV5-1
CDR3nt: TGCGCCAGCAGCGTAATGACTAGCGGGAGTAATGGGGAGCAGTTCTTC
CDR3aa: CASSVMTSGSNGEQFF

j_gene: TRBJ2-7
d_gene: TRBD1
abundance: -
v_gene: TRBV6-5
CDR3nt: TGTGCCAGCAGTTACTCCGAGGGGGCGCGGGAGCAGTACTTC
CDR3aa: CASSYSEGAREQYF

j_gene: TRBJ2-7
d_gene: -
abundance: few
v_gene: TRBV2
CDR3nt: TGTGCCAGCGTAGTTCAGTTTCAGGACAGTGGGAAGCAGTACTTC
CDR3aa: CASVVQFQDSGKQYF

j_gene: TRBJ2-7
d_gene: TRBD1
abundance: -
v_gene: TRBV28
CDR3nt: TGTGCCAGCAGTTCCGGGACAGTCCCCTTTGGGCAGTACTTC
CDR3aa: CASSSGTVPFGQYF

j_gene: TRBJ1-4
d_gene: TRBD1
abundance: -
v_gene: TRBV5-5
CDR3nt: TGTGCCAGCAGCGATGACAGGGCTGGGGTTAATGAAAAACTGTTTTTT
CDR3aa: CASSDDRAGVNEKLFF

j_gene: TRBJ2-1
d_gene: TRBD2
abundance: once
v_gene: TRBV14
CDR3nt: TGTGCCAGCAGCCAAGATTGGGAGGGAGGACAGCAGTTCTTC
CDR3aa: CASSQDWEGGQQFF

j_gene: TRBJ2-2
d_gene: -
abundance: -
v_gene: TRBV5-1
CDR3nt: TGCGCCAGCAGCTTGGCGGCGGCCGGGGAGCTGTTTTTT
CDR3aa: CASSLAAAGELFF

j_gene: TRBJ2-5
d_gene: -
abundance: -
v_gene: TRBV18
CDR3nt: TGTGCCAGCTCACCACTGGCAGATCAAGAGACCCAGTACTTC
CDR3aa: CASSPLADQETQYF

j_gene: TRBJ1-2
d_gene: -
abundance: -
v_gene: TRBV2
CDR3nt: TGTGCCAGCAGTGAAGAAAAGGTCTGGTCTAACTATGGCTACACCTTC
CDR3aa: CASSEEKVWSNYGYTF

j_gene: TRBJ1-1
d_gene: -
abundance: -
v_gene: TRBV7-9
CDR3nt: TGTGCCAGCAGGTCTCAGGCTGAAGCTTTCTTT
CDR3aa: CASRSQAEAFF

j_gene: TRBJ2-2
d_gene: TRBD2
abundance: -
v_gene: TRBV27
CDR3nt: TGTGCCAGCAGTATGTTTCTTACTAGCGGGAGTGGACCCGGGGAGCTGTTTTTT
CDR3aa: CASSMFLTSGSGPGELFF

j_gene: TRBJ2-4
d_gene: -
abundance: -
v_gene: TRBV5-1
CDR3nt: TGCGCCAGCAGCTTGGCCTTAGGCTCCAAAAACATTCAGTACTTC
CDR3aa: CASSLALGSKNIQYF

j_gene: TRBJ1-5
d_gene: -
abundance: -
v_gene: TRBV6-5
CDR3nt: TGTGCCAGCAGACCCCAGGGAGGTGGCAATCAGCCCCAGCATTTT
CDR3aa: CASRPQGGGNQPQHF

j_gene: TRBJ2-5
d_gene: -
abundance: -
v_gene: TRBV18
CDR3nt: TGTGCCAGCTCAGGGACGGAACAAGAGACCCAGTACTTC
CDR3aa: CASSGTEQETQYF

j_gene: TRBJ1-5
d_gene: -
abundance: -
v_gene: TRBV5-1
CDR3nt: TGCGCCAGCAGCCTCGACGGCTTTAGCAATCAGCCCCAGCATTTT
CDR3aa: CASSLDGFSNQPQHF

j_gene: TRBJ2-2
d_gene: -
abundance: -
v_gene: TRBV21-1
CDR3nt: TGTGCCAGCAGCACACCTGACAGGGGAGGAAGCACCGGGGAGCTGTTTTTT
CDR3aa: CASSTPDRGGSTGELFF

j_gene: TRBJ2-7
d_gene: -
abundance: few
v_gene: TRBV9
CDR3nt: TGTGCCAGCGGACGGGGGAGCTCCTACGAGCAGTACTTC
CDR3aa: CASGRGSSYEQYF